The next 21 T cell receptor beta chains were all read from a single sample in a study of cytomegalovirus exposure and HLA in healthy donors. PCR primers comprised 60 Vbeta and 13 Jbeta primers. Some clones are missing from TCRdb's copy, which holds only in-frame ones; the method was immunoSEQ multiplex PCR. The table shows around 140,000 clones, with roughly 77% occurring only once. Source material: PBMCs. Source of these receptors: a male donor in good health and CMV-seronegative.

This clone was detected a few times. The chain carries TRBV7-9 and TRBJ2-5; TRBD1 matches 7 bases. J was trimmed by 4 bases and V by 7 bases; bases with no gene match: 21. Germline V CDR1 and CDR2: SEHNR, FQNEAQ (reference sequence). The CDR3 covers 18 residues. CDR3 in amino acids: CASTPGKGLDRAGETQYF. The CDR3 nucleotides read TGTGCCAGCACCCCAGGGAAGGGTCTAGACAGGGCGGGAGAGACCCAGTACTTC.

This clone has just a few counts. The V gene is TRBV6-5, the J gene TRBJ2-2, with no clear D. The V end lost 4 bases, the J end lost 1 base, and 10 bases lay between the germline ends. Germline V gene sequence: CDR1 MNHEY, CDR2 SVGAGI. The CDR3 extends over 15 amino acids. CDR3: CASSFGTQNTGELFF. The CDR3 nucleotides are TGTGCCAGCAGTTTTGGCACCCAGAACACCGGGGAGCTGTTTTTT.

This sequence joins TRBV2 and TRBJ2-1, with D maybe TRBD2 (6 bases). Germline V lookup: CDR1 SNHLY, CDR2 FYNNEI. Trimming removed 2 bases at V and 11 bases at J, with 13 bases between. The CDR3 extends over 13 amino acids. CDR3 protein: CASSENPAGKQFF. CDR3 sequence (DNA): TGTGCCAGCAGTGAAAATCCGGCGGGGAAGCAGTTCTTC.

This clone was seen once. CDR3 amino acids: CASSLLAGGSSSGANVLTF. CDR3 DNA: TGTGCCAGCAGCCTTCTAGCGGGAGGCTCCTCGTCTGGGGCCAACGTCCTGACTTTC. The chain couples TRBV5-5 to TRBJ2-6; TRBD2 agrees at 11 bases. The J segment lost 1 base and the V segment lost 4 bases, leaving 10 bases of the junction unmatched. Germline V gene sequence: CDR1 SGHKS, CDR2 YYEKEE (reference sequence). There are 19 residues in the CDR3.

The CDR3: CASTIGQRNQPQHF. Written as DNA, the CDR3 is TGTGCCAGCACTATCGGACAGCGCAATCAGCCCCAGCATTTT. The genes are TRBV2 and TRBJ1-5; possible D gene TRBD1, 6 bases. There are 14 residues in the CDR3. Germline V gene sequence: CDR1 SNHLY, CDR2 FYNNEI. V was shortened by 7 bases and J by 2 bases, with 12 bases between the two germline ends.

The chain recombines TRBV7-6 with TRBJ2-1, with a possible D match to TRBD2 (5 bases). The CDR3 has 16 residues. CDR1 is SGHVS, CDR2 FNYEAQ, per germline. Trimming shortened V by 5 bases and J by 5 bases, and 19 bases separated the two germline ends. CDR3 nucleotides: TGTGCCAGCAGCCCGCCCGGGGTCCCACCCGACAATGAGCAGTTCTTC. It encodes CASSPPGVPPDNEQFF.

This chain connects TRBV6-1 to TRBJ1-1; TRBD1 is a possible D gene (5 bases). Per germline, CDR1 MNHNS and CDR2 SASEGT. The CDR3 extends over 11 amino acids. With 7 bases removed from V and 9 bases from J, the gap between germline ends came to 12 bases. The CDR3 spells CASTLTDQAFF. The CDR3 DNA follows: TGTGCCAGCACCCTGACAGACCAAGCTTTCTTT.

This clone was picked up a small number of times. The rearrangement joins TRBV27 to TRBJ2-1; D remains ambiguous. The germline gives CDR1 MNHEY, CDR2 SMNVEV (reference sequence). The CDR3 contains 15 residues. With 2 bases removed from V and 2 bases from J, the gap between germline ends came to 10 bases. The CDR3 sequence: CASSLVANPYNEQFF. Written as DNA, the CDR3 is TGTGCCAGCAGTTTAGTAGCTAATCCCTACAATGAGCAGTTCTTC.

The gene calls are TRBV14 and TRBJ2-1; D is unclear. The germline CDR1 and CDR2 sequences are SGHDN and FVKESK. This CDR3 is built from 13 residues. The ends were cut back, 6 bases at V and 5 bases at J, with 11 bases in the middle. This chain's CDR3 is CASSHIVNNEQFF. The CDR3 DNA follows: TGTGCCAGCAGTCACATCGTAAACAATGAGCAGTTCTTC.

This clone was observed a few times. The V and J genes are TRBV9 and TRBJ2-2; D is ambiguous. The CDR3 contains 16 residues. V shed 0 bases and J shed 6 bases, with 15 bases lying between them. CDR1 and CDR2 (germline): SGDLS, YYNGEE. For the CDR3, the DNA is TGTGCCAGCAGCGTAGGGAAACGGGTTGCCTCCGGGGAGCTGTTTTTT. Its translation: CASSVGKRVASGELFF.

The chain combines TRBV21-1 with TRBJ1-1; the table calls TRBD1, which could not be checked here. TRBV21-1 represents a pseudogene. The CDR3 loop spans 14 amino acids. CDR3 nucleotides: TGTGCCAGCAATGGGGGACAGGGGAACACTGAAGCTTTCTTT. This codes for CASNGGQGNTEAFF.

The chain carries TRBV5-1 and TRBJ2-1, with D tentatively TRBD2 (6 bases). Per the germline V gene, CDR1 is SGHRS and CDR2 is YFSETQ. The germline V and J ends were trimmed by 0 bases and 6 bases, with 16 bases remaining between them. This CDR3 is built from 16 residues. CDR3 protein: CASSLAFSGRINEQFF. The CDR3 bases are TGCGCCAGCAGCTTGGCCTTTAGCGGAAGGATCAATGAGCAGTTCTTC. The full variable domain, with the rest looked up from reference TRBV5-1 and TRBJ2-1, is KAGVTQTPRYLIKTRGQQVTLSCSPISGHRSVSWYQQTPGQGLQFLFEYFSETQRNKGNFPGRFSGRQFSNSRSEMNVSTLELGDSALYLCASSLAFSGRINEQFFGPGTRLTVL.

Comments on this clone: An end of the junction differs from the germline gene, which may be a read error. The J gene is TRBJ2-5, the V gene TRBV7-7, with D possibly being TRBD1 (7 bases). Germline loops: CDR1 SSHAT, CDR2 FNYEAQ (reference sequence). The CDR3 extends over 15 amino acids. The CDR3 loop reads CASSLGGGGKETQYF. The CDR3 nucleotides read TGTGCTAGCAGCTTAGGAGGAGGGGGCAAAGAGACCCAGTACTTC. The complete variable domain, with remaining parts taken from reference TRBV7-7 and TRBJ2-5, reads GAGVSQSPRYKVTKRGQDVTLRCDPISSHATLYWYQQALGQGPEFLTYFNYEAQPDKSGLPSDRFSAERPEGSISTLTIQRTEQRDSAMYRCASSLGGGGKETQYFGPGTRLLVL.

The chain couples TRBV11-3 to TRBJ2-3; D remains ambiguous. The CDR3 totals 12 residues. CDR1 is SGHNT and CDR2 is YENEEA in the germline V gene. Trimming took 5 bases from V and 6 from J, leaving 9 bases between them. CDR3 DNA sequence: TGTGCCAGCAGCCCTTACAAGGATACGCAGTATTTT. Its protein is CASSPYKDTQYF.

This chain connects TRBV11-2 to TRBJ1-6; 10 nucleotides match TRBD1. V lost 5 bases and J lost 2; bases outside the gene matches: 6. CDR1 and CDR2 (germline): SGHAT, FQNNGV. The CDR3 is 17 residues long. The CDR3 bases are TGTGCCAGCAGCAGACCGGGACAGGGGACCTATAATTCACCCCTCCACTTT. Translated: CASSRPGQGTYNSPLHF.

In this sample, this clone turned up a few times. The rearrangement joins TRBV5-4 to TRBJ2-3, with TRBD1 matching over 9 bases. Unmatched junction bases numbered 6, after V lost 4 bases and J lost 0 bases. In germline, CDR1 is SGHNT, CDR2 YYREEE (reference sequence). The CDR3 extends over 16 amino acids. In DNA form, the CDR3 reads TGTGCCAGCAGCCCGGGACAGGGCCTGAGCACAGATACGCAGTATTTT. This gives the protein CASSPGQGLSTDTQYF.

A single count supports this clone. This chain links TRBV9 with TRBJ2-2; possible D gene TRBD2, 6 bases. Looked up from germline, CDR1 is SGDLS and CDR2 is YYNGEE. This CDR3 is 16 amino acids long. Trimming shortened V by 0 bases and J by 5 bases, and 14 bases separated the two germline ends. Written as DNA, the CDR3 is TGTGCCAGCAGCGTAGGGCTAGCGAGGGGAACCGGGGAGCTGTTTTTT. It codes for CASSVGLARGTGELFF.

J is TRBJ2-7 and V is TRBV27; D might be TRBD1 (6 bases). The germline V gene has CDR1 MNHEY and CDR2 SMNVEV (reference sequence). The CDR3 has 14 amino acids. Between the trimmed V and J ends, which lost 3 bases and 2 bases, there was a span of 11 bases. The CDR3 DNA is TGTGCCAGCAGTTTTCGGGACAACACCTACGAGCAGTACTTC. This gives the protein CASSFRDNTYEQYF.

This clone has a handful of counts. The CDR3 DNA reads as TGTGCCAGTAGTATCGGGATGAATAGCAATCAGCCCCAGCATTTT. It codes for CASSIGMNSNQPQHF. The chain carries TRBV19 and TRBJ1-5; no clear D gene. This CDR3 has 15 residues. V was trimmed by 3 bases and J by 0 bases, leaving 9 bases between them. Germline V gives CDR1 LNHDA, CDR2 SQIVND (reference sequence).

This rearrangement joins TRBV7-6 to TRBJ2-5, with 8 bases aligning to TRBD1. Germline lookup yields CDR1 SGHVS and CDR2 FNYEAQ. After removal of 4 bases from V and 4 bases from J, the junction contained 11 bases not matched to a gene. The length of the CDR3 is 16 residues. For the CDR3, the DNA is TGTGCCAGCAGCTCTTACAGGGGGTCCTCGGGAGAGACCCAGTACTTC. Translated: CASSSYRGSSGETQYF.

This clone has more than one count but fewer than ten. Other DNA sequences in this specimen translate into the identical CDR3. The V and J genes are TRBV7-9 and TRBJ2-3, with 9 bases that match TRBD2. The CDR3 contains 14 residues. Germline values: CDR1 SEHNR, CDR2 FQNEAQ (reference sequence). Trimming at V came to 5 bases and at J to 3 bases, leaving 3 bases not matched to a gene. The CDR3 spells CASSLSGGTDTQYF. The CDR3 DNA reads as TGTGCCAGCAGCCTAAGCGGGGGGACAGATACGCAGTATTTT.